The rows below give T cell receptor beta chains drawn from one sample of a study of response to subunit inactivated influenza vaccine. TCRdb reprocessed the RT-PCR reads via MiXCR and lists one record per CDR3 protein. The repertoire holds roughly 790,000 distinct CDR3 sequences, with 21% as singletons. The material sequenced was PBMCs from blood, taken around 5 days after vaccination. These receptors were obtained from a man aged 50 or older who received an inactivated influenza vaccine. Each CDR3 is given with its conserved first and last residue. D genes are given only for firm matches.

V gene: TRBV10-3
J gene: TRBJ2-7
D gene: NA
CDR3 protein: CATSQTGGPYEQYF

V gene: TRBV7-6
J gene: TRBJ2-2
D gene: NA
CDR3 protein: CASSLKLAGVTGELFF

V gene: TRBV29-1
J gene: TRBJ2-3
D gene: NA
CDR3 protein: CSVVSDTTTDTQYF

V gene: TRBV9
J gene: TRBJ2-7
D gene: TRBD2
CDR3 protein: CASSYAVAGVGEQYF

V gene: TRBV29-1
J gene: TRBJ2-5
D gene: NA
CDR3 protein: CSVVWGYRETQYF

V gene: TRBV7-2
J gene: TRBJ2-5
D gene: TRBD2
CDR3 protein: CASSSTGTSYDTQYF

V gene: TRBV5-6
J gene: TRBJ2-2
D gene: NA
CDR3 protein: CASSLNRNTGELFF

V gene: TRBV7-2
J gene: TRBJ2-3
D gene: TRBD2
CDR3 protein: CASSLTSGGPDTQYF

V gene: TRBV29-1
J gene: TRBJ2-3
D gene: NA
CDR3 protein: CNGASTDTQYF

V gene: TRBV7-9
J gene: TRBJ1-4
D gene: NA
CDR3 protein: CASSLVNEKLFF

V gene: TRBV6-5
J gene: TRBJ2-3
D gene: TRBD2
CDR3 protein: CASSYLIGLAASTDTQYF

V gene: TRBV6-1
J gene: TRBJ2-7
D gene: NA
CDR3 protein: CASRRTGGEEQYF

V gene: TRBV12-3/TRBV12-4
J gene: TRBJ1-1
D gene: NA
CDR3 protein: CASSPSRDPTEAFF

V gene: TRBV7-6
J gene: TRBJ2-3
D gene: TRBD2
CDR3 protein: CASSPGTSGPLVTTQYF

V gene: TRBV20-1
J gene: TRBJ2-1
D gene: TRBD2
CDR3 protein: CSARMEPSGLQTEQFF

V gene: TRBV28
J gene: TRBJ2-2
D gene: TRBD1
CDR3 protein: CASSDRVSGELFF

V gene: TRBV12-3/TRBV12-4
J gene: TRBJ1-6
D gene: NA
CDR3 protein: CASSWGPGSPLHF

V gene: TRBV4-3
J gene: TRBJ2-2
D gene: TRBD1
CDR3 protein: CASSQDKGANGELFF

V gene: TRBV3-1
J gene: TRBJ1-2
D gene: NA
CDR3 protein: CASSPDGRSGYTF

V gene: TRBV5-1
J gene: TRBJ2-5
D gene: TRBD2
CDR3 protein: CASSLENGGETQYF

V gene: TRBV20-1
J gene: TRBJ2-7
D gene: TRBD2
CDR3 protein: CSAKPGLAGGYEQYF

V gene: TRBV5-1
J gene: TRBJ2-5
D gene: NA
CDR3 protein: CASSLAWQETQYF

V gene: TRBV27
J gene: TRBJ2-1
D gene: TRBD2
CDR3 protein: CASGSNSGRVYEQFF

V gene: TRBV5-4
J gene: TRBJ2-4
D gene: TRBD1
CDR3 protein: CASSRDRGLAKNIQYF

V gene: TRBV18
J gene: TRBJ2-3
D gene: NA
CDR3 protein: CASSQPGHRPYTDTQYF

V gene: TRBV4-3
J gene: TRBJ1-6
D gene: NA
CDR3 protein: CASRAGVEILNSPLHF

V gene: TRBV20-1
J gene: TRBJ2-5
D gene: NA
CDR3 protein: CSALGGQETQYF

V gene: TRBV29-1
J gene: TRBJ2-6
D gene: NA
CDR3 protein: CSVEDGLSGANVLTF

V gene: TRBV2
J gene: TRBJ1-2
D gene: NA
CDR3 protein: CASSDMTSYGYTF

V gene: TRBV5-1
J gene: TRBJ1-2
D gene: TRBD1
CDR3 protein: CASSLGDRFGYGYTF

V gene: TRBV28
J gene: TRBJ2-3
D gene: TRBD2
CDR3 protein: CASTSAPGGGVDTQYF

V gene: TRBV20-1
J gene: TRBJ2-1
D gene: TRBD1
CDR3 protein: CSARDRGQGFNEQFF

V gene: TRBV28
J gene: TRBJ2-7
D gene: NA
CDR3 protein: CASSFAKSYEQYF

V gene: TRBV4-2
J gene: TRBJ2-7
D gene: NA
CDR3 protein: CASSQTSSYEQYF

V gene: TRBV10-1
J gene: TRBJ1-1
D gene: NA
CDR3 protein: CASRAPGLGAEAFF

V gene: TRBV10-1
J gene: TRBJ2-3
D gene: NA
CDR3 protein: CASSDRSPSTDTQYF

V gene: TRBV28
J gene: TRBJ1-6
D gene: NA
CDR3 protein: CASRTQILSYNSPLHF

V gene: TRBV28
J gene: TRBJ2-7
D gene: TRBD2
CDR3 protein: CASSSAPTSASSEQYF

V gene: TRBV18
J gene: TRBJ1-6
D gene: TRBD1
CDR3 protein: CASSPEQGVGSPLHF

V gene: TRBV5-1
J gene: TRBJ2-3
D gene: NA
CDR3 protein: CASSWIGTDTQYF

V gene: TRBV19
J gene: TRBJ1-1
D gene: NA
CDR3 protein: CASSMAEMNTEAFF

V gene: TRBV6-1
J gene: TRBJ2-3
D gene: TRBD1
CDR3 protein: CASSEALGQGSDTQYF

V gene: TRBV10-3
J gene: TRBJ2-7
D gene: NA
CDR3 protein: CAISESGPGRDEQYF

V gene: TRBV11-2
J gene: TRBJ2-7
D gene: TRBD2
CDR3 protein: CASRRTRTPYEQYF

V gene: TRBV7-7
J gene: TRBJ2-1
D gene: NA
CDR3 protein: CASAVGAYNEQFF

V gene: TRBV4-2
J gene: TRBJ2-1
D gene: TRBD2
CDR3 protein: CASSYSGLAEYNEQFF

V gene: TRBV11-2
J gene: TRBJ2-3
D gene: NA
CDR3 protein: CASSLDRRDTQYF

V gene: TRBV27
J gene: TRBJ1-3
D gene: NA
CDR3 protein: CASRSGAGNTIYF

V gene: TRBV27
J gene: TRBJ2-1
D gene: TRBD2
CDR3 protein: CASSLRLAGGSSSYNEQFF

V gene: TRBV4-1
J gene: TRBJ2-7
D gene: TRBD2
CDR3 protein: CASSQGAGAYEQYF

V gene: TRBV11-2
J gene: TRBJ2-2
D gene: TRBD2
CDR3 protein: CASSLVGRLAGDTGELFF

V gene: TRBV20-1
J gene: TRBJ1-5
D gene: TRBD1
CDR3 protein: CSASVRDRVEGNQPQHF

V gene: TRBV5-6
J gene: TRBJ1-5
D gene: NA
CDR3 protein: CASSFSNRRSNQPQHF

V gene: TRBV20-1
J gene: TRBJ2-7
D gene: NA
CDR3 protein: CSAGPRYEQYF

V gene: TRBV15
J gene: TRBJ1-1
D gene: TRBD1
CDR3 protein: CATSRDLGGQLNTEAFF

V gene: TRBV4-2
J gene: TRBJ2-4
D gene: TRBD1
CDR3 protein: CASSGQGWGIQYF